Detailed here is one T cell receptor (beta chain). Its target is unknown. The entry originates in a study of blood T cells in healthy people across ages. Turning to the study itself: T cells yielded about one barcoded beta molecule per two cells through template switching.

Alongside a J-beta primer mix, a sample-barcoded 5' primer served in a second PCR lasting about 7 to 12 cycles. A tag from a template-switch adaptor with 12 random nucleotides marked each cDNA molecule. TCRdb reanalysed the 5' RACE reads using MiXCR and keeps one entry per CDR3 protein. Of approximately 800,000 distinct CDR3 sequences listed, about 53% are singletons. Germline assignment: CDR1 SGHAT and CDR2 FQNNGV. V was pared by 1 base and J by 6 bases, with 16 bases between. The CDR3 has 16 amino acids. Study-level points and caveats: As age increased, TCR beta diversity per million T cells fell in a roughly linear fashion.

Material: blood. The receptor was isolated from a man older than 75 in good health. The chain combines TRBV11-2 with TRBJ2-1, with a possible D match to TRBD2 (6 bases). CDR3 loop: CASSLVSGVASNEQFF. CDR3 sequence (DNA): TGTGCCAGCAGCTTAGTCTCGGGAGTAGCAAGCAATGAGCAGTTCTTC.